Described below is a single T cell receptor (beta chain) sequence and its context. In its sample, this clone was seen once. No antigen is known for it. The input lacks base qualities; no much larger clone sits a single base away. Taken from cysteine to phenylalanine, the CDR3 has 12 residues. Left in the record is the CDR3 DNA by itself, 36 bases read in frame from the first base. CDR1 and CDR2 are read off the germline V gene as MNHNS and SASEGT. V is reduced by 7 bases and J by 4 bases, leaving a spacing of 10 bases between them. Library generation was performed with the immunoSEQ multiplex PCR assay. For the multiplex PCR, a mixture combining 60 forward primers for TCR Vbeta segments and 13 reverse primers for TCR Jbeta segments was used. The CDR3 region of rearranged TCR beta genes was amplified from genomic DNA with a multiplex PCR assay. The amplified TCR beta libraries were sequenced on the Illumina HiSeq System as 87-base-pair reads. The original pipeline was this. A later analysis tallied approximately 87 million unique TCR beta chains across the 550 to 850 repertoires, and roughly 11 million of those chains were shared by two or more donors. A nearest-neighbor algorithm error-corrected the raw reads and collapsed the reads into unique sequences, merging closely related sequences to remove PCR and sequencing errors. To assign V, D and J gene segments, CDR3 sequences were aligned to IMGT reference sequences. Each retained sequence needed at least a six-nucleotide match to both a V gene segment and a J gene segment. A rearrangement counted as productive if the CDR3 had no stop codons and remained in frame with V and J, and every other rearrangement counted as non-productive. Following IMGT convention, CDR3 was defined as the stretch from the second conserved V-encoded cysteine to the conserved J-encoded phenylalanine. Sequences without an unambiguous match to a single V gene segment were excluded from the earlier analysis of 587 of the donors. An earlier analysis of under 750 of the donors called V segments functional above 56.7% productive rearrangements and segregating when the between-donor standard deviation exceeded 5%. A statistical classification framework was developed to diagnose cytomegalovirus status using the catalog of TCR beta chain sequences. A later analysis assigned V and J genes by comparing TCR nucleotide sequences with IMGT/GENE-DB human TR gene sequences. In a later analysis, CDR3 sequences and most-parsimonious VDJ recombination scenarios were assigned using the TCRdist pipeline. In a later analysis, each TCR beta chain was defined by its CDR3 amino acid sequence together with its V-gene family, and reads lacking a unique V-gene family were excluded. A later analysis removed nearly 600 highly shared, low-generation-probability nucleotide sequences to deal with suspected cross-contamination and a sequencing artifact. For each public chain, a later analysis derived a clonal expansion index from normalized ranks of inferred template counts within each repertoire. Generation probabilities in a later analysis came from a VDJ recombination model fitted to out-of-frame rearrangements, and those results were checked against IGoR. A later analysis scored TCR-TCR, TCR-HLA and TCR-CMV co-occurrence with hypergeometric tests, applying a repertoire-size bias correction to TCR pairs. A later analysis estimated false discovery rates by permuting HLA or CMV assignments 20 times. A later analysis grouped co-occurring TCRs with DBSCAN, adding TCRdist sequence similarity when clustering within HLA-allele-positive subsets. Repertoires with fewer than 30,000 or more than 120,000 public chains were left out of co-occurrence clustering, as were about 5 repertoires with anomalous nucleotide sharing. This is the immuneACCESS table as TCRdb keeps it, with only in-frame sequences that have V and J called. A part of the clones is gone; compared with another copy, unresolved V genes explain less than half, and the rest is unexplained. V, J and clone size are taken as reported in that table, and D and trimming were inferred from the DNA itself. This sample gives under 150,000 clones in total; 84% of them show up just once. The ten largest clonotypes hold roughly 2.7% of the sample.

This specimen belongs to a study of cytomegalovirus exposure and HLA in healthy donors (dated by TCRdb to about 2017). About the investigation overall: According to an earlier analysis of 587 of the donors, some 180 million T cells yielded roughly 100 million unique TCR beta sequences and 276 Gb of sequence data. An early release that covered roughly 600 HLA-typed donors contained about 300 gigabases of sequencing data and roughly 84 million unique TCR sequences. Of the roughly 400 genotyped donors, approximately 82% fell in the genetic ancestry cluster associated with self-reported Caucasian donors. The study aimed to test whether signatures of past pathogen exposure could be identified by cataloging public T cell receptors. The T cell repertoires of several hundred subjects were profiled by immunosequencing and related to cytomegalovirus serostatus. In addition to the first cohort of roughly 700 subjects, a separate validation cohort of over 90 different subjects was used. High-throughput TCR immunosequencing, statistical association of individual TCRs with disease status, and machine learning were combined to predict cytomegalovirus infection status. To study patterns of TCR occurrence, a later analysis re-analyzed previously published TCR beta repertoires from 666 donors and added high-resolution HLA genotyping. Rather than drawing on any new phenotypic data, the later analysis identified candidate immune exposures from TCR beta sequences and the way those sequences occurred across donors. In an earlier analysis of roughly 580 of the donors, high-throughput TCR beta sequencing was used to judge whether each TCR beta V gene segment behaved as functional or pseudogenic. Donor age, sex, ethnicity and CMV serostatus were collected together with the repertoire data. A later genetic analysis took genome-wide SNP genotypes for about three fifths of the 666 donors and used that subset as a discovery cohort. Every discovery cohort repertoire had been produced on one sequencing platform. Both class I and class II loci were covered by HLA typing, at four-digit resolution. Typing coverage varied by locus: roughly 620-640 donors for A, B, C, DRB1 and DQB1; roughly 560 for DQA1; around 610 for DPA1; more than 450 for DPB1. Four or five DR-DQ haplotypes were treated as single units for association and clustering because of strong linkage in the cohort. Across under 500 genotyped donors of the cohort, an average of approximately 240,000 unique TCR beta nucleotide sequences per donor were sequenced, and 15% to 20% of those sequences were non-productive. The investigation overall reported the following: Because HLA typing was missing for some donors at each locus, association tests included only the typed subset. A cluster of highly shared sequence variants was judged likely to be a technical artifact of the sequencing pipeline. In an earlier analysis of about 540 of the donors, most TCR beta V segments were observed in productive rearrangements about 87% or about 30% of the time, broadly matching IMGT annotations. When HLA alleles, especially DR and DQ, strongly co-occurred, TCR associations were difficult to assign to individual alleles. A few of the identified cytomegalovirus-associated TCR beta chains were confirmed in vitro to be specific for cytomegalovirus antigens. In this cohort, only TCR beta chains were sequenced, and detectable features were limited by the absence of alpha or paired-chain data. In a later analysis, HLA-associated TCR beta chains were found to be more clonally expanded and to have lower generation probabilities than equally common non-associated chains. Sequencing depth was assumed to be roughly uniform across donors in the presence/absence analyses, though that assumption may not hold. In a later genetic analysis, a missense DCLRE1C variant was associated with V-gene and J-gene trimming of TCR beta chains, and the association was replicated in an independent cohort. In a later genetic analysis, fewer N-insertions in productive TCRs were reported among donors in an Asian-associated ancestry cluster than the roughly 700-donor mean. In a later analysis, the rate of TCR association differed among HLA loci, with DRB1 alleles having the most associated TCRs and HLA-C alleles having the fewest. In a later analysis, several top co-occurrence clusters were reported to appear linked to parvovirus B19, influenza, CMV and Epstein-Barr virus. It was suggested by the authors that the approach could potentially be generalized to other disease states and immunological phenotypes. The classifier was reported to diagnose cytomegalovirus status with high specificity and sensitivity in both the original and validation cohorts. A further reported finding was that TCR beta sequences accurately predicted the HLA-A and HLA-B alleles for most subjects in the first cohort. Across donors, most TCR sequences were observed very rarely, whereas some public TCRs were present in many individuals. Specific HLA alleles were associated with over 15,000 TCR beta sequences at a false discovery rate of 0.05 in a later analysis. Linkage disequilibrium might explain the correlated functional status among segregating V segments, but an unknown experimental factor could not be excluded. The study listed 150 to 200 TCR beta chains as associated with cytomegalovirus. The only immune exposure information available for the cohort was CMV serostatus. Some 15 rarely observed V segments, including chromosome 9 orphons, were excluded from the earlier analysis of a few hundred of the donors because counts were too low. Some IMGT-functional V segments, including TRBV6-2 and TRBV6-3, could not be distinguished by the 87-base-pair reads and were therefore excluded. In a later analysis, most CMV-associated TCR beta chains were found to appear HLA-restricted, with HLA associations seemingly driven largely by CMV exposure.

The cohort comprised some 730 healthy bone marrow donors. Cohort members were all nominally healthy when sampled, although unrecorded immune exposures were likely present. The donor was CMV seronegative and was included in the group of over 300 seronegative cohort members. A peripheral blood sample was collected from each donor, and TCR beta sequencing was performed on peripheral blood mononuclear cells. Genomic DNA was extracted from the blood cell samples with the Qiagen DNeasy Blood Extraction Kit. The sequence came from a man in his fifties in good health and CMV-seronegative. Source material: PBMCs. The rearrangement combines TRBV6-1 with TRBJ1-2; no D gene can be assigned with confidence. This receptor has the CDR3 CASTWQAYGYTF. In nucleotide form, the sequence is TGTGCCAGCACTTGGCAGGCCTATGGCTACACCTTC.